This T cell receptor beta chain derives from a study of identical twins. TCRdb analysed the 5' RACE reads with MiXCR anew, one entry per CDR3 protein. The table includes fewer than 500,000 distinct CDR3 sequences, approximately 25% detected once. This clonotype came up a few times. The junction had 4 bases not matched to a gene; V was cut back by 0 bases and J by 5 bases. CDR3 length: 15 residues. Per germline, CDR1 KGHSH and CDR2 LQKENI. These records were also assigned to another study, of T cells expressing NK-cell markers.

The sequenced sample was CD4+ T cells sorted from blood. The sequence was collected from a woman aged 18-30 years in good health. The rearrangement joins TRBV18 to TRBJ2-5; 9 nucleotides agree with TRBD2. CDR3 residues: CASSPPAGGPETQYF. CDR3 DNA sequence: TGTGCCAGCTCACCACCGGCGGGGGGGCCCGAGACCCAGTACTTC.